Each of the 10 T cell receptor beta chains below was sequenced from the same sample in a study of STAT5B mutations in CD4+ large granular lymphocyte leukemia (dated by TCRdb to 2022 to 2024). Library method: the immunoSEQ multiplex PCR assay. TCRdb holds this immuneACCESS table with in-frame rearrangements only. Some clones are missing; in checked studies, unresolved V genes explain under half, and the rest has no known cause. Within this sample are tens of thousands of clones, with over 60% of them counted one time only. The ten largest account for more than 0.4% of the sample. The sequenced sample consisted of CD4+ T cells from blood buffy coats. The receptors were gathered from a human donor in good health.

The chain links TRBV6-5 to TRBJ1-3; D ambiguous. CDR1 and CDR2 from the germline V gene are MNHEY and SVGAGI. V was trimmed by 0 bases and J by 3 bases, leaving 12 bases between them. CDR3 length equals 16 residues. In nucleotides, the CDR3 is TGTGCCAGCAGTTACTCTAGGTCCGGGTTTGGAAACACCATATATTTT. It translates to CASSYSRSGFGNTIYF.

The CDR3 spells CASSHTRTSPVNEQFF. The DNA of the CDR3 is TGTGCCAGCAGTCATACACGGACTAGTCCGGTTAATGAGCAGTTCTTC. V gene TRBV27 combines with J gene TRBJ2-1; TRBD2 matches 7 bases. Trimming took 5 bases from V and 7 from J; bases not matched to a gene: 14. The germline gives CDR1 MNHEY, CDR2 SMNVEV (reference sequence). CDR3 length equals 16 residues.

This chain connects TRBV27 to TRBJ1-1; 7 nucleotides match TRBD1. The germline CDR1 and CDR2 sequences are MNHEY and SMNVEV (reference sequence). CDR3 length equals 14 residues. J lost 5 bases, V lost 5 bases, and 8 bases had no gene match. As DNA, the CDR3 is TGTGCCAGCAGTGCCCGGGACAGAGGGACTGAAGCTTTCTTT. As protein: CASSARDRGTEAFF.

This clone was found a few times. The chain is built from TRBV5-1 and TRBJ1-1; D call uncertain. The ends were cut back, 3 bases at V and 0 bases at J, with 6 bases in the middle. Looked up from germline, CDR1 is SGHRS and CDR2 is YFSETQ. The CDR3 runs to 13 residues. DNA for the CDR3: TGCGCCAGCAGCTCCCGACTGAACACTGAAGCTTTCTTT. Its translation is CASSSRLNTEAFF.

The chain is built from TRBV5-8 and TRBJ2-1; 9 positions agree with TRBD1. This CDR3 region has 15 residues. V lost 3 bases and J lost 6; bases outside the gene matches: 7. Germline-derived CDR1 and CDR2 are SGHTS and YDEGEE. The CDR3 spells CASSSTGGRTNEQFF. The CDR3 nucleotides are TGTGCCAGCAGCTCCACAGGGGGCCGGACCAATGAGCAGTTCTTC.

The J gene is TRBJ2-5, the V gene TRBV5-1, with 7 bases matching TRBD1. With 2 bases clipped from V and 2 bases from J, the junction kept 3 bases outside the gene matches. The CDR3 covers 14 residues. From germline, CDR1 is SGHRS and CDR2 YFSETQ. The CDR3 DNA reads as TGCGCCAGCAGCTTAGGACAGGCACAAGAGACCCAGTACTTC. Residues: CASSLGQAQETQYF. The full variable domain, completed using reference TRBV5-1 and TRBJ2-5, is KAGVTQTPRYLIKTRGQQVTLSCSPISGHRSVSWYQQTPGQGLQFLFEYFSETQRNKGNFPGRFSGRQFSNSRSEMNVSTLELGDSALYLCASSLGQAQETQYFGPGTRLLVL.

This clone was seen once. The chain combines TRBV5-4 with TRBJ2-3; D might be TRBD1 (6 bases). Trimming pared 4 bases from V and 4 bases from J, leaving 22 bases between. From germline, CDR1 is SGHNT and CDR2 YYREEE (reference sequence). This CDR3 spans 17 amino acids. CDR3 in amino acids: CASSPRQTGREADTQYF. CDR3 bases: TGTGCCAGCAGCCCCCGCCAGACAGGCCGCGAGGCAGATACGCAGTATTTT.

The chain combines TRBV9 with TRBJ2-1, with 13 bases lining up with TRBD2. The junction had 4 bases not matched to a gene; V was cut back by 3 bases and J by 1 base. This CDR3 contains 17 residues. From germline, CDR1 is SGDLS and CDR2 YYNGEE. CDR3 DNA: TGTGCCAGCAGCGCGACTAGCGGGAGGCCTTCCTACAATGAGCAGTTCTTC. As protein: CASSATSGRPSYNEQFF. Looking up the rest from reference TRBV9 and TRBJ2-1 gives the full variable domain: DSGVTQTPKHLITATGQRVTLRCSPRSGDLSVYWYQQSLDQGLQFLIQYYNGEERAKGNILERFSAQQFPDLHSELNLSSLELGDSALYFCASSATSGRPSYNEQFFGPGTRLTVL.

The CDR3, as DNA: TGTGCCAGCAGCTCAAGCCAAAGCTCCTACAATGAGCAGTTCTTC. This translates into CASSSSQSSYNEQFF. The chain couples TRBV11-1 to TRBJ2-1; no clear D. This CDR3 is 15 amino acids long. The ends were cut back, 4 bases at V and 0 bases at J, with 10 bases in the middle. Germline assignment: CDR1 SGHAT and CDR2 FQDESV (reference sequence).

This clone was observed once. This chain uses TRBV19 with TRBJ2-2; the match to TRBD2 covers 11 bases. The length of the CDR3 is 16 residues. Trimming removed 7 bases from V and 0 bases from J; junction bases left unmatched: 4. CDR1 is LNHDA, CDR2 SQIVND, per germline (reference sequence). The CDR3 nucleotides read TGTGCCAGTAAGGTACTAGCGGGGGCGAACACCGGGGAGCTGTTTTTT. This sequence encodes CASKVLAGANTGELFF.